This TCR beta chain was sequenced in a study of blood T cell repertoires in COVID-19. Turning to the study itself: COVID-19 samples, acute and convalescent, were from the United States, Italy and Spain.

The table came from immunoSEQ multiplex PCR; TCRdb's copy has only in-frame clones and leaves some out. Altogether tens of thousands of clones are present, 84% being singletons, with the ten largest covering about an eighth. The V and J ends lost 6 bases and 0 bases respectively, with 20 bases between them. From germline, CDR1 is SGHRS and CDR2 YFSETQ. The CDR3 is 17 amino acids. The source of this sequence is an elderly woman with acute or convalescent COVID-19. Sequencing was carried out using peripheral blood. The chain is built from TRBV5-1 and TRBJ2-3, with D possibly being TRBD1 (6 bases). The CDR3 DNA is TGCGCCAGCACCCTTCGTCGGGACACAAGTAGCACAGATACGCAGTATTTT. As protein: CASTLRRDTSSTDTQYF.